This TCR beta chain was found in a study of metastatic and nonmetastatic thyroid tumors. The germline V gene encodes CDR1 SGHTA and CDR2 FQGNSA. With 3 bases clipped from V and 5 bases from J, the junction kept 2 bases outside the gene matches. This CDR3 spans 14 amino acids. TCRdb recomputed clones from the PCR reads via MiXCR. Counted here are approximately 19,000 clones, about a fifth occurring once; the ten biggest clones make up about 30%. Nobody among the patients had been given any treatment before thyroid surgery. Sequenced sample: blood. The rearrangement links TRBV7-2 to TRBJ2-5, with 11 bases lining up with TRBD2. The sequence was obtained from a female donor with papillary thyroid cancer or a benign thyroid nodule (not recorded which). Some clones in this sample may be carry-over from other donors' samples. The CDR3 nucleotides read TGTGCCAGCAGCTTTAGCGGGAGGGGCGAGACCCAGTACTTC. As protein: CASSFSGRGETQYF.